This TCR beta chain was profiled in a study of T cell repertoires in cytomegalovirus infection. Overall study: Public TCR beta signature analysis indicated the presence of both CMV infection and matching HLA type. Findings and limits, study-wide: Dominating the ex vivo response were HLA-C-restricted CMV-specific TCR beta clonotypes.

Notes on this clonotype: Its antigen is undetermined.

Trimming took off 5 bases at V and 7 bases at J, with 15 bases between the two ends. CDR3 length: 14 residues. Looked up from germline, CDR1 is SEHNR and CDR2 is FQNEAQ (reference sequence). From the reads, TCRdb called clonotypes with MiXCR, one entry per CDR3 protein. Of approximately 590,000 distinct CDR3 sequences in the sample, about 40% are singletons; the top ten hold about 48%. This specimen was cultured PBMCs, taken from culture after CMV antigen stimulation. The origin of this receptor is a human donor in good health (CMV status not recorded). Some clones in this sample may be carry-over from other donors' samples. This rearrangement joins TRBV7-9 to TRBJ1-3; the D gene is possibly TRBD1 (5 bases). CDR3 loop: CASSPRGRGNTIYF. CDR3 DNA sequence: TGTGCCAGCAGCCCGAGGGGCCGGGGGAACACCATATATTTT.